The 3 T cell receptor beta chains listed next were all sequenced from one sample in a study of blood T cells in healthy people across ages. A second PCR of roughly 6 to 12 cycles used a sample-barcoded 5' primer and a J-beta primer mix. Each CDR3 protein gets one entry after TCRdb re-called the 5' RACE reads with MiXCR. Among some 760,000 distinct CDR3 sequences listed, around a quarter were seen once. The same data also contributed to another study, on T cells of mothers and their children.

Material: blood. The receptor source for this set is a boy between 10 and 17 years old in good health.

The CDR3 sequence is CASSFLTGIQPQHF. The CDR3 DNA sequence: TGTGCCAGCAGTTTTTTAACAGGTATTCAGCCCCAGCATTTT. The gene calls are TRBV28 and TRBJ1-5; tentative D call: TRBD1 (5 bases). The V gene's germline CDR1 is MDHEN and CDR2 SYDVKM. This CDR3 has 14 residues. V lost 3 bases and J 6 bases, leaving 12 bases between the germline ends.

This clonotype was recorded many times. The CDR3 spells CASEEAGGYEQFF. The CDR3 region has the DNA TGTGCCAGCGAGGAGGCGGGAGGTTATGAGCAGTTCTTC. The chain joins TRBV6-5 to TRBJ2-1; 8 nucleotides match TRBD2. CDR1 is MNHEY and CDR2 is SVGAGI in the germline V gene. V lost 8 bases and J lost 8; bases outside the gene matches: 8. The CDR3 has 13 amino acids.

This chain connects TRBV29-1 to TRBJ1-2; TRBD1 matches 7 bases. Germline CDR1 reads SQVTM; CDR2 reads ANQGSEA. CDR3 length equals 11 residues. V trimming: 6 bases; J trimming: 6 bases; junction bases outside the gene matches: 4. As DNA, the CDR3 is TGCAGCGTCGGGACAGTGAATGGCTACACCTTC. This translates into CSVGTVNGYTF.